This T cell receptor (beta chain) was recovered during a study of shared clonotypes between healthy human individuals. Assay used: immunoSEQ multiplex PCR; TCRdb lists only in-frame clones, some missing. The sample has roughly 2.5 million clones, around 94% seen once. V lost 6 bases to trimming and J lost 5 bases, with 14 bases between them. The germline CDR1 and CDR2 sequences are MNHNY and SVGAGI (reference sequence). The CDR3 sequence is 13 residues long. The V and J genes are TRBV6-6 and TRBJ2-7, with a possible D match to TRBD2 (7 bases). This TCR came from a man aged 18-30 years in good health. Sequencing input: naive CD4+ T cells sorted from blood. Stated subset: CD45RA+ positively selected. The CDR3 DNA reads TGTGCCAGCAGGGTCCCGGGGGGCCACGAGCAGTACTTC. It yields the protein CASRVPGGHEQYF.